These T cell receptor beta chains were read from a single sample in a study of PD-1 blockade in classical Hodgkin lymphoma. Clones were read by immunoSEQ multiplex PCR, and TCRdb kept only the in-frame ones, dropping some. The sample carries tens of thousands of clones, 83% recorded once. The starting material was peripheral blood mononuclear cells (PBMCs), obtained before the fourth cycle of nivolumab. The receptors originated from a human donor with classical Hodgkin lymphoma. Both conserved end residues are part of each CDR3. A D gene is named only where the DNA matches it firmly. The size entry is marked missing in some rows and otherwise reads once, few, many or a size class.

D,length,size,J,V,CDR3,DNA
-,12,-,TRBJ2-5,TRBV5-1,CASSLTGETQYF,TGCGCCAGCAGCTTGACTGGGGAGACCCAGTACTTC
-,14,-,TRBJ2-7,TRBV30,CAWSVGGGAYEQYF,TGTGCCTGGAGTGTAGGGGGAGGCGCGTACGAGCAGTACTTC
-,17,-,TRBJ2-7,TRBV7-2,CASSLLAGSGAYYEQYF,TGTGCCAGCAGCTTATTAGCTGGTTCCGGGGCCTACTACGAGCAGTACTTC
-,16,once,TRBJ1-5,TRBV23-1,CASSPSTLYSNQPQHF,TGCGCCAGCAGTCCTTCGACACTATATAGCAATCAGCCCCAGCATTTT
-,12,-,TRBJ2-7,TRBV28,CASSNSIRGQYF,TGTGCCAGCAGCAACTCTATACGAGGGCAGTACTTC
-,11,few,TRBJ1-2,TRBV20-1,CSARLIYGYTF,TGCAGTGCGAGACTAATATATGGCTACACCTTC
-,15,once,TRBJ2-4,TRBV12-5,CASGLGSGEKNIQYF,TGTGCTAGTGGTTTGGGATCAGGGGAAAAAAACATTCAGTACTTC
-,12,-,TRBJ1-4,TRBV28,CASTSGWEKLFF,TGTGCCAGCACGTCGGGTTGGGAAAAACTGTTTTTT
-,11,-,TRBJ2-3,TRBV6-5,CASRTTDTQYF,TGTGCCAGCAGGACCACAGATACGCAGTATTTT
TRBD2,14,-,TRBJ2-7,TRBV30,CASGPTSLSFEQYF,TGTGCCTCCGGACCGACTAGCCTTAGTTTCGAGCAGTACTTC
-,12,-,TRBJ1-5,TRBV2,CASGRPDQPQHF,TGTGCCAGCGGACGGCCAGATCAGCCCCAGCATTTT
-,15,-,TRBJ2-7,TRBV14,CASSLPGTLPYEQYF,TGTGCCAGCAGCCTCCCCGGGACTCTTCCCTACGAGCAGTACTTC
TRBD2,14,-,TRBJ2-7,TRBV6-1,CASKTSGSSYEQYF,TGTGCCAGCAAGACTAGCGGGAGTTCCTACGAGCAGTACTTC
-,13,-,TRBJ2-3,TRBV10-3,CAITDGAPNTQYF,TGTGCCATCACAGACGGGGCTCCGAATACGCAGTATTTT
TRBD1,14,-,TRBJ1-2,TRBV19,CASSIGTGDYGYTF,TGTGCCAGTAGTATAGGGACAGGGGACTATGGCTACACCTTC
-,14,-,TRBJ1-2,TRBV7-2,CASSPGATAKGYTF,TGTGCCAGCAGCCCAGGGGCGACAGCGAAGGGCTACACCTTC
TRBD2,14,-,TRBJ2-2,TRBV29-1,CSVEGSGITGELFF,TGCAGCGTTGAAGGGAGCGGGATCACCGGGGAGCTGTTTTTT
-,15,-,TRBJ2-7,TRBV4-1,CASSQDPGSLYEQYF,TGCGCCAGCAGCCAAGATCCCGGGAGTCTCTACGAGCAGTACTTC
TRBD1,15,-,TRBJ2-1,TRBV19,CASTYRGLTYNEQFF,TGTGCCAGTACTTACAGGGGCCTCACCTACAATGAGCAGTTCTTC
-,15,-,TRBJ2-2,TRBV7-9,CASSSIKPNTGELFF,TGTGCCAGCAGCTCTATAAAACCTAACACCGGGGAGCTGTTTTTT
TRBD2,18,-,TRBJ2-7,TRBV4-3,CASSQSATSGVWLGEQYF,TGCGCCAGCAGCCAATCGGCGACTAGCGGGGTTTGGCTCGGCGAGCAGTACTTC
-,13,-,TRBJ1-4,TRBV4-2,CASSPRGETALFF,TGTGCCAGCAGCCCGAGGGGGGAGACCGCGCTGTTTTTT
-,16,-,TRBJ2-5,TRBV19,CASSSITRRNQETQYF,TGTGCCAGTAGTAGCATTACGCGGCGGAATCAAGAGACCCAGTACTTC
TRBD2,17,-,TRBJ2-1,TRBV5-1,CASSIGLAGGSYNEQFF,TGCGCCAGCAGCATCGGACTAGCGGGAGGCTCCTACAATGAGCAGTTCTTC
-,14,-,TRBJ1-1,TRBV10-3,CAISRGGMNTEAFF,TGTGCCATCAGTAGAGGGGGGATGAACACTGAAGCTTTCTTT
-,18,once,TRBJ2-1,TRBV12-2,CASRLTCKREGRGEEQFF,TGTGCAAGTCGCTTAACATGTAAGCGGGAGGGCCGTGGGGAGGAGCAGTTCTTC
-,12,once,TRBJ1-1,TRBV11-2,CASSLGEGEAFF,TGTGCCAGCAGCTTAGGGGAAGGTGAAGCTTTCTTT
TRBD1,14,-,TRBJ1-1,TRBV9,CASSAQGANTEAFF,TGTGCCAGCAGCGCTCAGGGGGCCAATACTGAAGCTTTCTTT
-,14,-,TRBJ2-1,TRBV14,CASSQVWTGGEQFF,TGTGCCAGCAGCCAAGTTTGGACCGGTGGTGAGCAGTTCTTC
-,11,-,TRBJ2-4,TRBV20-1,CSAGPGDIQYF,TGCAGTGCCGGCCCGGGAGACATTCAGTACTTC
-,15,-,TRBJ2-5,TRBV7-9,CASSRGGRDRETQYF,TGTGCCAGCAGCCGAGGGGGGAGGGATCGAGAGACCCAGTACTTC
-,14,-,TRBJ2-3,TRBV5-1,CASSLGTSTDTQYF,TGCGCCAGCAGCTTAGGGACTAGCACAGATACGCAGTATTTT
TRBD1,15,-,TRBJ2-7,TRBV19,CASSIGGTGLNEQYF,TGTGCCAGTAGTATAGGTGGGACAGGGCTAAACGAGCAGTACTTC
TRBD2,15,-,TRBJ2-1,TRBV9,CASSVASGGNNEQFF,TGTGCCAGCAGCGTAGCTAGCGGGGGGAACAATGAGCAGTTCTTC
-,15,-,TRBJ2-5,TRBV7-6,CASSFNSGWKETQYF,TGTGCCAGCAGCTTCAACTCGGGGTGGAAAGAGACCCAGTACTTC
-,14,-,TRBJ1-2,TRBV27,CASKPSGPSAGYTF,TGTGCCAGCAAACCATCGGGTCCCTCGGCGGGCTACACCTTC
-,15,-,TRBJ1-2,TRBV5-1,CASSSGAGDRYGYTF,TGCGCCAGCAGCTCTGGCGCAGGGGATCGGTATGGCTACACCTTC
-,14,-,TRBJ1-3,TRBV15,CATSRPGAGNTIYF,TGTGCCACCAGCAGACCCGGGGCTGGAAACACCATATATTTT
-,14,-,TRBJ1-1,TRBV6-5,CASSTGLPATEAFF,TGTGCCAGCAGTACAGGGCTACCGGCCACTGAAGCTTTCTTT
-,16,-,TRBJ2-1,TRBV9,CASSVGRVSSYNEQFF,TGTGCCAGCAGCGTTGGGCGGGTGAGCTCCTACAATGAGCAGTTCTTC
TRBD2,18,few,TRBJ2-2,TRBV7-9,CASSLERLAAPSGGELFF,TGTGCCAGCAGCTTAGAAAGACTAGCGGCACCCTCTGGGGGGGAGCTGTTTTTT
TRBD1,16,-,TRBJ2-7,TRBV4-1,CASSQDQGAITYEQYF,TGCGCCAGCAGCCAAGATCAGGGGGCGATAACCTACGAGCAGTACTTC
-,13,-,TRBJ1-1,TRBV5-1,CASSSGADTEAFF,TGCGCCAGCAGCTCCGGGGCTGACACTGAAGCTTTCTTT
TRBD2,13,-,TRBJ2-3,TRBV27,CAEPAGKTDTQYF,TGTGCCGAGCCAGCGGGAAAGACAGATACGCAGTATTTT
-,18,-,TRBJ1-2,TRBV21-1,CASSKEGNLGRGQYGYTF,TGTGCCAGCAGCAAAGAGGGGAATTTGGGCAGGGGGCAATATGGCTACACCTTC